This T cell receptor beta chain derives from a study of T cells in Graves' hyperthyroidism and ophthalmopathy. It was RNA transcripts that yielded the amplified TCR beta CDR3 regions. With the HTBI primer set, the TCR CDR3 went through a first round of RT-PCR. Via MiXCR, TCRdb re-called the multiplex PCR reads, giving one row per CDR3 protein. The table includes hundreds of thousands of distinct CDR3 sequences, 35% to 45% detected once. Trimming cost V 5 bases and J 3 bases; bases outside gene matches: 5. CDR1 is ENHRY and CDR2 is SYGVKD in the germline V gene. This CDR3 is 15 amino acids long. The chain combines TRBV10-3 with TRBJ1-5, with 9 bases aligning to TRBD1. The clonotype was recovered from a man younger than 35 with Graves' hyperthyroidism. Specimen: blood. CDR3 residues: CAISKRTGDNQPQHF. The DNA of the CDR3 is TGTGCCATCAGTAAAAGGACAGGGGACAATCAGCCCCAGCATTTT.